A single sample is the source of the 15 T cell receptor beta chains below, sequenced in a study. In TCRdb, the 5' RACE reads were re-called with MiXCR into one record per CDR3 protein. This table has about 12,000 distinct CDR3 sequences, 20% to 25% appearing once. The specimen was naive CD4+ T cells sorted from blood. The subset denotes: naive CD4+ T cells, CD4+CD45RA+CD25-. The receptor set was obtained from a female donor with breast cancer.

J is TRBJ2-7 and V is TRBV6-1; D uncertain. The length of the CDR3 is 14 residues. V lost 7 bases, J lost 6 bases, and 19 bases lay in between. Germline lookup yields CDR1 MNHNS and CDR2 SASEGT. The CDR3, as DNA: TGTGCCAGCATGGGGAACGGATTAATAGGCGAGCAGTACTTC. Its translation: CASMGNGLIGEQYF.

V usage is TRBV7-3 and J usage is TRBJ2-3; D unclear. The DNA end favors TRBJ1-5, so the J call may be wrong. CDR3 length: 13 amino acids. CDR1 is SGHTA, CDR2 FQGTGA, per germline. CDR3 region: CASSSYEADTQHF. CDR3 nucleotides: TGTGCCAGCAGCTCCTACGAGGCCGATACGCAGCATTTT.

This clonotype occurred many times. J is TRBJ2-5 and V is TRBV18; D gene ambiguous. The CDR3 spans 12 residues. Germline CDR1 KGHSH, CDR2 LQKENI. V was cut by 3 bases and J by 2 bases, with 4 bases left in between. As DNA, the CDR3 is TGTGCCAGCTCACCGGAGCAAGAGACCCAGTACTTC. Protein product: CASSPEQETQYF.

Comments on this clonotype: This could be a read error, since a much larger clone is one nucleotide away. This sequence joins TRBV29-1 and TRBJ1-1; D is uncertain. The CDR3 covers 15 residues. The germline CDR1 and CDR2 sequences are SQVTM and ANQGSEA. Trimming cost V 5 bases and J 3 bases, with 19 bases left between them. The CDR3 sequence is CSVRQLPGLDTEAFF. The DNA of the CDR3 is TGCAGCGTTCGGCAGCTACCCGGGCTGGACACTGAAGCTTTCTTT.

This clonotype was seen many times. The rearrangement joins TRBV29-1 to TRBJ1-1; D unresolved. CDR3 length equals 11 residues. Trimming pared 4 bases from V and 5 bases from J, leaving 8 bases between. Looked up from germline, CDR1 is SQVTM and CDR2 is ANQGSEA. CDR3 region: CSVARGTEAFF. CDR3 DNA sequence: TGCAGCGTTGCCCGGGGAACTGAAGCTTTCTTT.

Worth noting for this clonotype: This may be a read error: a much more frequent sequence differs by one nucleotide. The chain is built from TRBV5-1 and TRBJ2-6; D uncertain. Germline V gives CDR1 SGHRS, CDR2 YFSETQ. The CDR3 runs 12 residues. This chain's CDR3 is CASCFTANVLTF. CDR3 DNA sequence: TGCGCCAGCTGCTTTACGGCCAACGTCCTGACTTTC.

This clonotype was found many times. The chain carries TRBV12-3 or TRBV12-4 and TRBJ2-1, with D perhaps being TRBD1 or TRBD2 (6 bases each). The V gene lost 5 bases and the J gene lost 2 bases, with 13 bases spanning the gap. The CDR3 consists of 15 residues. CDR3 in DNA: TGTGCCAGCAGTGTTACAGGGAGGCCCTACAATGAGCAGTTCTTC. Encoded protein: CASSVTGRPYNEQFF.

The chain recombines TRBV5-1 with TRBJ1-2; no clear D. Trimming took 2 bases from V and 1 from J, leaving 15 bases between them. The CDR3 runs to 16 residues. Germline lookup yields CDR1 SGHRS and CDR2 YFSETQ. The CDR3 nucleotides are TGCGCCAGCAGCTTACCCATGGACGCGGATAACTATGGCTACACCTTC. Translating it yields CASSLPMDADNYGYTF.

On this clonotype itself: A read error may account for a junction end that differs from germline. J is TRBJ2-7 and V is TRBV20-1; no clear D gene. CDR3 length: 13 amino acids. Germline V gene sequence: CDR1 DFQATT, CDR2 SNEGSKA (reference sequence). The CDR3 spells CSVSVRGAYVQYF. CDR3 nucleotides: TGCAGTGTTTCCGTGAGAGGCGCCTACGTGCAGTACTTC.

Only a few counts were recorded for this clonotype. One base away lies a much larger clone, so this may be a sequencing read error. This rearrangement joins TRBV10-3 to TRBJ2-2; D is perhaps TRBD1 or TRBD2 (5 bases each). V was cut by 1 base and J by 3 bases, with 12 bases left in between. Germline V gives CDR1 ENHRY, CDR2 SYGVKD. CDR3 length equals 16 residues. In nucleotides, the CDR3 is TGTGCCATCAGTGAGTTTGGGACCACGCACACCGGGGAGCTGTTTTTT. This gives the protein CAISEFGTTHTGELFF.

This clonotype came up many times. The chain combines TRBV5-5 with TRBJ2-7; 8 bases align to TRBD2. V trimming: 2 bases; J trimming: 3 bases; junction bases outside the gene matches: 4. Germline assignment: CDR1 SGHKS and CDR2 YYEKEE (reference sequence). This CDR3 is built from 14 residues. This chain's CDR3 is CASSFYSGSYEQYF. The CDR3 region has the DNA TGTGCCAGCAGCTTTTACAGCGGGAGCTACGAGCAGTACTTC.

With respect to this clonotype: A much bigger clone sits one base away, suggesting this may be a read error. The conserved phenylalanine or tryptophan normally closing the CDR3 is absent here, so this likely arose from a read error. This chain uses TRBV25-1 with TRBJ2-7, with 10 positions matching TRBD1. V was clipped by 3 bases and J by 2 bases; unmatched bases: 4. The CDR3 has 15 amino acids. Per the germline V gene, CDR1 is MGHDK and CDR2 is SYGVNS. The CDR3 protein is CASSDSGTGAYEQYL. Written as DNA, the CDR3 is TGTGCCAGCAGTGATTCCGGGACAGGGGCCTACGAGCAGTACCTC.

This clonotype is classed as medium-sized. The chain's CDR3 is CASSSQGAVGSPLHF. As DNA, the CDR3 is TGTGCCAGCAGTTCACAAGGGGCTGTAGGTTCACCCCTCCACTTT. The chain couples TRBV12-3 or TRBV12-4 to TRBJ1-6; a weak D match, TRBD1 (5 bases). The CDR3 extends over 15 amino acids. Trimming left V 4 bases short and J 9 bases short, with 16 bases between.

By proportion, this clonotype is medium-sized. The V call is TRBV7-3, the J call TRBJ2-3, with 10 positions matching TRBD1. CDR3 size: 24 residues. Germline-derived CDR1 and CDR2 are SGHTA and FQGTGA. V was clipped by 5 bases and J by 1 base; unmatched bases: 30. The CDR3 sequence is CASSPRSGALSPDRGRVGTDTQYF. Here the CDR3 DNA reads TGTGCCAGCAGCCCCAGATCGGGGGCACTCTCGCCAGACAGGGGGCGGGTCGGCACAGATACGCAGTATTTT.

J is TRBJ2-5 and V is TRBV20-1; the D is unclear. V lost 3 bases, J lost 4 bases, and 12 bases lay in between. Germline CDR1 and CDR2: DFQATT and SNEGSKA (reference sequence). CDR3 length equals 13 residues. The CDR3 DNA sequence: TGCAGTGCTAGTGGAAGGGTGGGAGAGACCCAGTACTTC. Its translation: CSASGRVGETQYF.